The 16 T cell receptor beta chains below all came from one sample that was sequenced in a study of blood T cell repertoires in COVID-19. Assay used: immunoSEQ multiplex PCR; TCRdb lists only in-frame clones, some missing. Among 150,000 or so clones listed, 82% were seen once. What was sequenced was peripheral blood. The receptors were sampled from a woman in her seventies with acute or convalescent COVID-19.

This clone was observed a handful of times. The genes are TRBV4-3 and TRBJ1-1; D might be TRBD1 (6 bases). Germline V gives CDR1 LGHNA, CDR2 YSLEER. The CDR3 spans 15 residues. The germline V and J ends were trimmed by 0 bases and 5 bases, with 13 bases remaining between them. This CDR3 reads CASSQEQGFGTEAFF. The CDR3, as DNA: TGCGCCAGCAGCCAAGAGCAGGGGTTCGGTACTGAAGCTTTCTTT.

The chain links TRBV7-9 to TRBJ2-5; 7 bases are a match to TRBD2. The CDR3 length is 15 residues. V shed 4 bases and J 5 bases; nucleotides not matched to a gene: 10. Germline lookup yields CDR1 SEHNR and CDR2 FQNEAQ (reference sequence). DNA for the CDR3: TGTGCCAGCAGCTCCATTCTCGGGCGGGAGGAGACCCAGTACTTC. Translating gives CASSSILGREETQYF.

The genes are TRBV5-5 and TRBJ1-2; tentative D call: TRBD1 (6 bases). Germline CDR1 is SGHKS and CDR2 is YYEKEE (reference sequence). CDR3 length equals 14 residues. Trimming stripped 4 bases from V and 8 bases from J, with 18 bases between. In nucleotides, the CDR3 is TGTGCCAGCAGCGCCAGTGGGGGCAACTGGGGCTACACCTTC. It yields the protein CASSASGGNWGYTF.

This chain joins TRBV19 and TRBJ1-3; D gene uncertain. CDR3 length equals 16 residues. Germline CDR1 reads LNHDA; CDR2 reads SQIVND (reference sequence). V lost 3 bases and J lost 0, with 12 bases in between. The CDR3 coding sequence is TGTGCCAGTAGTATCATGGCGGTCGTCTCTGGAAACACCATATATTTT. Amino acids: CASSIMAVVSGNTIYF.

The chain carries TRBV5-8 and TRBJ2-1; D unclear. Germline-derived CDR1 and CDR2 are SGHTS and YDEGEE. This CDR3 is 14 amino acids long. V lost 3 bases and J lost 4, with 11 bases in between. The CDR3 spells CASSSLRLYNEQFF. For the CDR3, the DNA is TGTGCCAGCAGCTCCCTGCGCCTTTACAATGAGCAGTTCTTC.

The table lists this clone with a few counts. The chain combines TRBV19 with TRBJ2-3; 10 positions agree with TRBD1. The CDR3 is 15 amino acids. V dropped 4 bases and J dropped 4; count of bases not matched to a gene: 5. Per germline, CDR1 LNHDA and CDR2 SQIVND (reference sequence). The CDR3 protein is CASSTYGQGADTQYF. In DNA, the CDR3 is TGTGCCAGTAGTACCTACGGACAGGGGGCAGATACGCAGTATTTT.

The genes are TRBV5-1 and TRBJ2-1; 8 bases match TRBD2. Trimming cost V 4 bases and J 2 bases; bases outside gene matches: 2. Germline loops: CDR1 SGHRS, CDR2 YFSETQ. The CDR3 totals 14 residues. Written as DNA, the CDR3 is TGCGCCAGCAGCGCGGGACTAGCCTACAATGAGCAGTTCTTC. Translation: CASSAGLAYNEQFF.

The chain uses TRBV30 and TRBJ1-5; D gene ambiguous. This CDR3 is 14 amino acids long. The V gene's germline CDR1 is GTSNPN and CDR2 SVGIG (reference sequence). V was pared by 1 base and J by 6 bases, with 13 bases between. The DNA for the CDR3 is TGTGCCTGGAGTGACAGAGGGATGGGTCAGCCCCAGCATTTT. It yields the protein CAWSDRGMGQPQHF.

Only a few counts were recorded for this clone. The CDR3 DNA is TGTGCCAGTAGTACAGGACTAGCGGGACCCACAGATACGCAGTATTTT. This encodes CASSTGLAGPTDTQYF. The chain employs TRBV19 and TRBJ2-3, with 12 bases that match TRBD2. Germline values: CDR1 LNHDA, CDR2 SQIVND (reference sequence). Unmatched junction bases numbered 4, after V lost 4 bases and J lost 2 bases. The CDR3 has 16 residues.

V gene TRBV2 combines with J gene TRBJ1-5, with TRBD1 identical over 8 bases. J was trimmed by 5 bases and V by 5 bases; bases with no gene match: 8. The CDR3 has 15 amino acids. The germline CDR1 and CDR2 sequences are SNHLY and FYNNEI. CDR3 residues: CASSKNTGGHQPQHF. The CDR3 nucleotides read TGTGCCAGCAGTAAGAATACAGGGGGGCATCAGCCCCAGCATTTT.

The rearrangement joins TRBV3-1 (or the pseudogene TRBV3-2) to TRBJ1-3; D is unclear. V lost 0 bases to trimming and J lost 10 bases, with 10 bases between them. This CDR3 comprises 13 residues. The germline V gene encodes CDR1 LGHDT and CDR2 YNNKEL (reference sequence). The CDR3 region is CASSQERHGTIYF. The CDR3, as DNA: TGTGCCAGCAGCCAAGAAAGACACGGAACCATATATTTT.

This sequence joins TRBV6-6 and TRBJ2-1; the match to TRBD2 covers 14 bases. This CDR3 region has 15 residues. J gave up 10 bases and V 3 bases, and 5 bases lay outside the gene matches. CDR1 and CDR2 (germline): MNHNY, SVGAGI (reference sequence). CDR3 sequence reads: CASSYLGLAGDEQFF. The CDR3 DNA sequence: TGTGCCAGCAGTTATTTGGGACTAGCGGGAGACGAGCAGTTCTTC.

The J gene is TRBJ2-3, the V gene TRBV5-6, with 9 bases identical to TRBD1. This CDR3 spans 15 amino acids. Germline V gene lookup returns CDR1 SGHDT and CDR2 YYEEEE. With 2 bases clipped from V and 4 bases from J, the junction kept 5 bases outside the gene matches. The CDR3 DNA reads TGTGCCAGCAGCTTCCCGGGACAGGGAGCAGATACGCAGTATTTT. Amino acids: CASSFPGQGADTQYF. Full variable domain (remainder filled in from reference TRBV5-6 and TRBJ2-3): DAGVTQSPTHLIKTRGQQVTLRCSPKSGHDTVSWYQQALGQGPQFIFQYYEEEERQRGNFPDRFSGHQFPNYSSELNVNALLLGDSALYLCASSFPGQGADTQYFGPGTRLTVL.

This clone has a handful of counts. The rearrangement links TRBV6-2 or TRBV6-3 to TRBJ2-3; D gene ambiguous. The V end was cut by 2 bases, the J end by 2 bases, with 5 bases between. CDR1 and CDR2 from the germline V gene are MNHEY and SVGEGT. The CDR3 totals 13 residues. CDR3 in amino acids: CASSYDTTDTQYF. As DNA, the CDR3 is TGTGCCAGCAGTTACGACACCACAGATACGCAGTATTTT.

The chain employs TRBV7-7 and TRBJ2-7, with 9 positions matching TRBD1. Germline CDR1 reads SSHAT; CDR2 reads FNYEAQ (reference sequence). The ends lost 5 bases at V and 6 bases at J; junction bases unmatched: 2. This CDR3 comprises 12 residues. CDR3 DNA sequence: TGTGCCAGCAGCCCGACAGGGGGCGAGCAGTACTTC. This gives the protein CASSPTGGEQYF.

This chain joins TRBV6-2 or TRBV6-3 and TRBJ2-7; 11 nucleotides agree with TRBD1. Trimming took 2 bases from V and 6 from J; bases not matched to a gene: 3. The germline gives CDR1 MNHEY, CDR2 SVGEGT. The CDR3 sequence is 14 residues long. The CDR3 coding sequence is TGTGCCAGCAGTTACCCCGGGACAGGGGGCGAGCAGTACTTC. It yields the protein CASSYPGTGGEQYF.